One and the same sample provided the 2 T cell receptor beta chains below, sequenced in a study of blood T cell repertoires in COVID-19. TCRdb keeps only in-frame clones here, not all; method: immunoSEQ multiplex PCR. The sample shows 100,000 or so clones, 65% to 90% of them seen only once. Material for sequencing was peripheral blood. The source is a man aged 50 or older with acute or convalescent COVID-19.

This clone was recorded once. V is TRBV20-1 and J is TRBJ2-3; D is ambiguous. CDR3 length equals 12 residues. V was cut by 3 bases and J by 11 bases, with 15 bases left in between. Germline CDR1 reads DFQATT; CDR2 reads SNEGSKA (reference sequence). The CDR3 here is CSASLSSYKQYF. CDR3 DNA: TGCAGTGCTAGTTTGTCATCATACAAGCAGTATTTT.

The V gene is TRBV7-9, the J gene TRBJ2-2, with 10 bases that match TRBD2. The germline gives CDR1 SEHNR, CDR2 FQNEAQ (reference sequence). The CDR3 length is 17 residues. The J segment lost 4 bases and the V segment lost 4 bases, leaving 9 bases of the junction unmatched. CDR3 DNA: TGTGCCAGCAGCTCCTTTAGCGGGGGGTCACTCACCGGGGAGCTGTTTTTT. As protein: CASSSFSGGSLTGELFF.